What follows is one TCR beta chain and its context. Antigen unknown. Blood draws occurred at baseline, cycle 4 day 1, and cycle 7 day 1. The CDR3 spans 14 residues. These data come from a study of OX40 agonist ivuxolimab in advanced cancers. General observations from the study: Among the lowest peripheral clonal expansion occurred in 0.1-3.0 mg/kg partial responders.

Produced via immunoSEQ multiplex PCR; TCRdb's table is partial and in-frame only. Of about 69,000 clones in the sample, around 83% were seen once. The sequenced sample was CD4+ or CD8+ T cells sorted from blood, obtained in a trial of the OX40 agonist ivuxolimab. The clonotype originates from an adult with an advanced solid tumor such as melanoma, head and neck, liver or kidney cancer. This rearrangement joins TRBV21-1 to TRBJ2-7; TRBD1, the D gene given by the table, was not confirmed from the DNA. TRBV21-1 is described as a pseudogene. The CDR3 DNA reads as TGTGCCAGCAGCAAGGGGACAGGGGGTTCCGAGCAGTACTTC. Protein sequence: CASSKGTGGSEQYF.